This passage covers 16 T cell receptor beta chains from one sample sequenced in a study of T cell changes during pregnancy in multiple sclerosis. Some clones are missing from TCRdb's copy, which holds only in-frame ones; the method was immunoSEQ multiplex PCR. Here the sample spans 70,000 or so clones, about nine tenths being singletons. Sequences were derived from CD4+ T cells from peripheral blood mononuclear cells, sampled after pregnancy. The receptors were sampled from a female donor with multiple sclerosis, enrolled in a pregnancy study.

This chain joins TRBV6-1 and TRBJ1-1; 7 bases are a match to TRBD1. CDR1 and CDR2 (germline): MNHNS, SASEGT. The CDR3 has 15 residues. After removal of 2 bases from V and 1 base from J, the junction contained 4 bases not matched to a gene. In nucleotides, the CDR3 is TGTGCCAGCAGTGAAAGACGGACAGGGAACACTGAAGCTTTCTTT. It translates to CASSERRTGNTEAFF.

The gene calls are TRBV29-1 and TRBJ1-4, with a tentative D call TRBD1 (5 bases). In germline, CDR1 is SQVTM, CDR2 ANQGSEA. Trimming stripped 6 bases from V and 8 bases from J, with 19 bases between. This CDR3 has 14 amino acids. CDR3 sequence (DNA): TGCAGCGTATGCACCGGGGGGGGAGGGGAAAAACTGTTTTTT. Encoded protein: CSVCTGGGGEKLFF.

The genes are TRBV28 and TRBJ2-7; TRBD1 matches at 11 bases. The trim removed 2 bases at V and 6 bases at J, leaving 6 bases unmatched. The CDR3 contains 15 residues. The germline gives CDR1 MDHEN, CDR2 SYDVKM. The CDR3 DNA is TGTGCCAGCAGTTTACGAGGACAGGGGGCTCGCGAGCAGTACTTC. This translates into CASSLRGQGAREQYF.

This chain uses TRBV6-5 with TRBJ2-5, with D maybe TRBD2 (5 bases). Germline V lookup: CDR1 MNHEY, CDR2 SVGAGI. V gave up 2 bases and J gave up 5 bases, with 9 bases separating them. This CDR3 is built from 13 residues. The CDR3 loop is CASSYRTGETQYF. CDR3 DNA: TGTGCCAGCAGTTACCGGACTGGGGAGACCCAGTACTTC.

V usage is TRBV4-2 and J usage is TRBJ2-5, with 11 bases matching TRBD1. The CDR3 has 17 amino acids. CDR1 is LGHNA and CDR2 is YNFKEQ in the germline V gene. The V and J ends lost 4 bases and 5 bases, in that order; junction bases with no gene match: 12. CDR3 residues: CASSPMNGQGAWETQYF. In nucleotides, the CDR3 is TGTGCCAGCAGCCCCATGAACGGACAGGGGGCATGGGAGACCCAGTACTTC.

This rearrangement joins TRBV5-4 to TRBJ1-3; TRBD1 matches 7 bases. The J segment lost 0 bases and the V segment lost 4 bases, leaving 1 base of the junction unmatched. CDR3 length: 14 residues. Germline V gene sequence: CDR1 SGHNT, CDR2 YYREEE (reference sequence). This CDR3 reads CASSDRVSGNTIYF. CDR3 in DNA: TGTGCCAGCAGCGACAGGGTCTCTGGAAACACCATATATTTT.

This chain links TRBV28 with TRBJ1-4; no clear D gene. Trimming left V 2 bases short and J 6 bases short, with 7 bases between. The germline V gene has CDR1 MDHEN and CDR2 SYDVKM. This CDR3 region has 13 residues. CDR3 region: CASSLGGYEKLFF. The DNA of the CDR3 is TGTGCCAGCAGTTTAGGAGGGTATGAAAAACTGTTTTTT.

The V call is TRBV7-3, the J call TRBJ2-6; 8 nucleotides align to TRBD1. After removal of 5 bases from V and 4 bases from J, the junction contained 10 bases not matched to a gene. Germline V gene sequence: CDR1 SGHTA, CDR2 FQGTGA. CDR3 length equals 17 residues. CDR3 bases: TGTGCCAGCAGCGGACCGGGACAGGTCTTCGGGGCCAACGTCCTGACTTTC. It translates to CASSGPGQVFGANVLTF.

This clone has a single count. The J gene is TRBJ2-3, the V gene TRBV6-1; 7 nucleotides agree with TRBD1. V lost 2 bases to trimming and J lost 2 bases; unmatched junction nucleotides: 7. The germline V gene encodes CDR1 MNHNS and CDR2 SASEGT. This CDR3 is built from 16 residues. DNA for the CDR3: TGTGCCAGCAGTGAATCAAAGGACAGGTTCACAGATACGCAGTATTTT. It yields the protein CASSESKDRFTDTQYF.

V is TRBV2 and J is TRBJ1-1, with TRBD1 matching over 7 bases. After removal of 0 bases from V and 1 base from J, the junction contained 5 bases not matched to a gene. This CDR3 is 16 amino acids long. Germline V CDR1 and CDR2: SNHLY, FYNNEI. The CDR3 here is CASSEARTGGNTEAFF. The DNA for the CDR3 is TGTGCCAGCAGTGAAGCCAGGACAGGAGGGAACACTGAAGCTTTCTTT.

This clone was picked up one time. V usage is TRBV19 and J usage is TRBJ2-3; 7 bases match TRBD2. Germline CDR1 LNHDA, CDR2 SQIVND (reference sequence). The CDR3 spans 15 residues. Trimming took 3 bases from V and 0 from J; bases not matched to a gene: 3. The CDR3 spells CASSMPSGSTDTQYF. DNA for the CDR3: TGTGCCAGTAGTATGCCTAGCGGTAGCACAGATACGCAGTATTTT. The full variable domain, completed using reference TRBV19 and TRBJ2-3, is DGGITQSPKYLFRKEGQNVTLSCEQNLNHDAMYWYRQDPGQGLRLIYYSQIVNDFQKGDIAEGYSVSREKKESFPLTVTSAQKNPTAFYLCASSMPSGSTDTQYFGPGTRLTVL.

The gene calls are TRBV11-2 and TRBJ1-2, with 7 bases aligning to TRBD1. The CDR3 has 15 amino acids. Germline CDR1 and CDR2: SGHAT and FQNNGV. Losses at the gene ends were 2 bases for V and 4 bases for J; bases not matched to a gene: 7. The CDR3 coding sequence is TGTGCCAGCAGCTTATTTCCCCGACAGGGCTATGGCTACACCTTC. It is translated as CASSLFPRQGYGYTF.

As DNA, the CDR3 is TGCGCCAGCCAGGACCTCACTAGCGGTCCACAGGATACGCAGTATTTT. This sequence encodes CASQDLTSGPQDTQYF. The chain joins TRBV5-1 to TRBJ2-3; 8 nucleotides line up with TRBD2. Per germline, CDR1 SGHRS and CDR2 YFSETQ. V shed 7 bases, J shed 6 bases, and the junction held 16 bases outside the gene matches. The CDR3 extends over 16 amino acids.

The chain combines TRBV5-1 with TRBJ2-7; 10 bases fit TRBD1. The CDR3 covers 16 residues. V shed 4 bases and J 5 bases; nucleotides not matched to a gene: 12. CDR1 and CDR2 (germline): SGHRS, YFSETQ. CDR3 in amino acids: CASSGGGQGLLDEQYF. The CDR3 DNA follows: TGCGCCAGCAGCGGGGGGGGACAGGGGCTGTTGGACGAGCAGTACTTC.

The DNA for the CDR3 is TGTGCCAGCAGCTTTGACAGGGACCGTGGAAACACCATATATTTT. It translates to CASSFDRDRGNTIYF. The chain employs TRBV7-9 and TRBJ1-3; 7 nucleotides line up with TRBD1. Germline-derived CDR1 and CDR2 are SEHNR and FQNEAQ (reference sequence). Trimming cost V 3 bases and J 3 bases; bases outside gene matches: 5. This CDR3 spans 15 amino acids.

This sequence joins TRBV15 and TRBJ1-3, with 9 bases lining up with TRBD1. Trimming took 0 bases from V and 2 from J; bases not matched to a gene: 2. Per germline, CDR1 LNHNV and CDR2 YYDKDF (reference sequence). The CDR3 is 16 residues long. CDR3 in amino acids: CATSRDGTGTGNTIYF. CDR3 sequence (DNA): TGTGCCACCAGCAGAGATGGGACAGGGACTGGAAACACCATATATTTT. The full variable domain, with the rest looked up from reference TRBV15 and TRBJ1-3, is DAMVIQNPRYQVTQFGKPVTLSCSQTLNHNVMYWYQQKSSQAPKLLFHYYDKDFNNEADTPDNFQSRRPNTSFCFLDIRSPGLGDTAMYLCATSRDGTGTGNTIYFGEGSWLTVV.